The text below deals with one T cell receptor beta chain. No cognate antigen has been identified for it. Per-base qualities were not stored, and no clone one base away is much larger. The trim is 5 bases for V and 4 bases for J, with a gap of 14 bases between the germline ends. Looking up the germline V gene yields CDR1 MDHEN and CDR2 SYDVKM. The CDR3, from cysteine to phenylalanine, totals 14 residues. Kept here is only the CDR3 DNA, which spans 42 bases and is read in frame from base 1. These data are taken from a study of blood T cell repertoires in COVID-19 (dated by TCRdb to the early 2020s). For the study in its entirety: Collaborator samples came from the United States, Italy and Spain and covered acute and convalescent phases of COVID-19. The material from the prospective study consisted of cDNA or gDNA derived from T cells, B-cell-depleted T cells, or PBMCs. Subjects who had been exposed to COVID-19, were actively infected with it, or had recovered from it provided the deeply sampled blood TCRbeta repertoires that made up the dataset. The repertoires were released in a freely available public database meant as a resource for research on the immune response to SARS-CoV-2. Samples were obtained from the ongoing ImmuneRACE study (first 160 participants) and from 1,000 to 1,500 subjects provided by 6 global collaborators. The sample metadata nearly always contained a de-identified subject ID, COVID-19 status, age in years and sex. Where HLA class I and class II types were available, the types were taken from metadata supplied by the sample provider, not from assay-based typing. Broader findings and caveats from the paper: Clinical and demographic metadata were provided uncurated, with the amount varying by source and participant.

TCRbeta CDR3 regions were amplified from genomic DNA by means of the immunoSEQ Assay, a bias-controlled multiplex PCR. On the authors' methods: The number of nucleated cells in each sample was estimated by amplification of reference gene primers within the assay. Sequence reads were collapsed and filtered to measure the absolute abundance of every unique TCRbeta CDR3 rearrangement. For each sample, productive Simpson clonality was calculated by taking the square root of Simpson's diversity index across productive rearrangements. TCRdb's version of the immuneACCESS table is confined to in-frame rearrangements and falls short of the full clone set. An unresolved V gene accounts for under half of the shortfall where checked; the remainder is of unknown origin. V and J calls and clone size are as listed in that table; D and trimming were resolved from the DNA. Counted in this sample were about 160,000 clones; around 80% of them appeared once. Roughly 9% of the sample is held by the ten biggest clonotypes.

The collaborating institutions used their own protocols to collect whole blood in K2EDTA tubes. For TCRbeta analysis, collaborators shipped samples in one of three forms: frozen whole blood, isolated PBMCs, or DNA extracted from either of those sample types. The TCR comes from an elderly woman with active or convalescent COVID-19. Here the chain combines TRBV28 and TRBJ1-2; a tentative D call is TRBD1 (6 bases match). What was sequenced was peripheral blood. The CDR3 region: CASSPGQSFYGYTF. The bases read TGTGCCAGCAGTCCTGGACAGAGCTTCTATGGCTACACCTTC.